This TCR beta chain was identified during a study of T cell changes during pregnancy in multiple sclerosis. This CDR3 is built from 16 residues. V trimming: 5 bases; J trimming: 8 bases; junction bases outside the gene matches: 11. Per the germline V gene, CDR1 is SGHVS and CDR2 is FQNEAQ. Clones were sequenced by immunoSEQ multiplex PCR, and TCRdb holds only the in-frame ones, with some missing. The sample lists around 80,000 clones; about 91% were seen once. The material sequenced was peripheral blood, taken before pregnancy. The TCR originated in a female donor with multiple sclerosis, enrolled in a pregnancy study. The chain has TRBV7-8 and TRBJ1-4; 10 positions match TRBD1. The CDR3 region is CASSPGTGDYSEKLFF. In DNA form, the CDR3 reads TGTGCCAGCAGCCCGGGGACAGGGGATTATTCCGAAAAACTGTTTTTT.